The entry below gives a single TCR beta chain sequence along with its context. The antigen is undetermined. The data are from a study of cytomegalovirus exposure and HLA in healthy donors. Study-wide points: A later analysis reportedly found that, within productive TCRs, an Asian-associated ancestry cluster had fewer N-insertions than the mean observed across the roughly 700 donors. Earlier findings revealed that most TCR beta V segments proved productive either about 87% or about 30% of the time. Some public TCRs appeared in many individuals, while most sequences were rare.

This CDR3 has 13 residues. The germline V and J ends were trimmed by 3 bases and 7 bases, with 9 bases remaining between them. The germline V gene encodes CDR1 KGHSH and CDR2 LQKENI. In the PCR, 60 Vbeta and 13 Jbeta primers were used. Profiled with immunoSEQ multiplex PCR; TCRdb holds only in-frame clones, not every one. The sample lists 150,000 to 250,000 clones, around 85% occurring once. The clonotype comes from a woman aged 45-59 years in good health and CMV-seronegative. The chain employs TRBV18 and TRBJ1-4; maybe TRBD1 (6 bases). The sequenced sample consisted of PBMCs. This CDR3 reads CASSPEQGEKLFF. CDR3 sequence (DNA): TGTGCCAGCTCACCGGAACAGGGTGAAAAACTGTTTTTT.